The 31 T cell receptor beta chains below were found in one sample sequenced in a study of monozygotic twins with cystic fibrosis. Assay used: immunoSEQ multiplex PCR; TCRdb lists only in-frame clones, some missing. The sample includes 30,000 to 35,000 clones, around 66% of them seen just once. The specimen was blood. These receptors were taken from a girl aged 10 to 17 with cystic fibrosis.

This rearrangement joins TRBV19 to TRBJ2-1; 14 bases match TRBD2. Germline V gene data show CDR1 as LNHDA and CDR2 as SQIVND (reference sequence). The CDR3 length is 17 residues. V gave up 5 bases and J gave up 3 bases; unmatched junction bases: 6. The CDR3 loop is CASSDGLAGGLYNEQFF. Here the CDR3 DNA reads TGTGCCAGTAGTGATGGACTAGCGGGAGGTCTCTACAATGAGCAGTTCTTC.

This clone turned up a few times. The chain recombines TRBV15 with TRBJ2-7; D uncertain. Looked up from germline, CDR1 is LNHNV and CDR2 is YYDKDF (reference sequence). There are 13 residues in the CDR3. With 0 bases removed from V and 1 base from J, the gap between germline ends came to 4 bases. The CDR3 bases are TGTGCCACCAGCAGAGATGGGTCCTACGAGCAGTACTTC. Its translation: CATSRDGSYEQYF.

The rearrangement joins TRBV10-3 to TRBJ1-4; no firm D call. The germline V and J ends were trimmed by 0 bases and 0 bases, with 5 bases remaining between them. Looked up from germline, CDR1 is ENHRY and CDR2 is SYGVKD. The CDR3 loop spans 15 amino acids. CDR3 in amino acids: CAISESGATNEKLFF. CDR3 sequence (DNA): TGTGCCATCAGTGAGTCCGGGGCAACTAATGAAAAACTGTTTTTT.

This clone was recorded a few times. This chain links TRBV5-8 with TRBJ2-5, with 9 bases matching TRBD1. The CDR3 runs 14 residues. After removal of 4 bases from V and 5 bases from J, the junction contained 6 bases not matched to a gene. Per germline, CDR1 SGHTS and CDR2 YDEGEE. The CDR3 nucleotides are TGTGCCAGCAGCCCAGGGACAGGGTTGGAGACCCAGTACTTC. It encodes CASSPGTGLETQYF.

This clone was seen a single time. This sequence joins TRBV7-2 and TRBJ2-7, with 7 bases lining up with TRBD2. The CDR3 has 14 residues. Germline trimming cut 7 bases from V and 6 bases from J; bases unmatched to any gene: 12. CDR1 and CDR2 (germline): SGHTA, FQGNSA. CDR3 in DNA: TGTGCCAGCACGCAGACGGGGGGAGCGGGCGAGCAGTACTTC. Its protein product is CASTQTGGAGEQYF.

The chain combines TRBV2 with TRBJ2-1, with a weak D call TRBD2 (5 bases). This CDR3 region has 16 residues. The V end lost 5 bases, the J end lost 8 bases, and 22 bases lay between the germline ends. Germline V CDR1 and CDR2: SNHLY, FYNNEI. CDR3 residues: CASSRGISENRDEQFF. CDR3 coding DNA: TGTGCCAGCAGTCGGGGAATTAGCGAGAACCGGGATGAGCAGTTCTTC.

V is TRBV2 and J is TRBJ1-2, with TRBD1 matching over 8 bases. V lost 8 bases, J lost 8 bases, and 10 bases stayed unmatched. The CDR3 is 13 residues long. The germline CDR1 and CDR2 sequences are SNHLY and FYNNEI. The CDR3 DNA reads TGTGCCAGCCAGGAAATCGACAGGGGAGGCTACACCTTC. As protein: CASQEIDRGGYTF. The full variable domain, completed using reference TRBV2 and TRBJ1-2, is EPEVTQTPSHQVTQMGQEVILRCVPISNHLYFYWYRQILGQKVEFLVSFYNNEISEKSEIFDDQFSVERPDGSNFTLKIRSTKLEDSAMYFCASQEIDRGGYTFGSGTRLTVV.

In this sample, this clone turned up a few times. This chain links TRBV6-1 with TRBJ2-7; D unclear. Between the trimmed V and J ends, which lost 0 bases and 4 bases, there was a span of 16 bases. Germline CDR1 MNHNS, CDR2 SASEGT. The CDR3 is made up of 16 amino acids. In nucleotides, the CDR3 is TGTGCCAGCAGTGAAGCTAGGGCAGGTCCGGCATACGAGCAGTACGTC. Its protein product is CASSEARAGPAYEQYV.

This clone was counted only a few times. This CDR3 is CASTGGGNNEKLFF. The CDR3 bases are TGTGCCAGCACTGGAGGGGGGAATAATGAAAAACTGTTTTTT. The J gene is TRBJ1-4, the V gene TRBV2; D perhaps matches TRBD1 (6 bases). The CDR3 contains 14 residues. Per germline, CDR1 SNHLY and CDR2 FYNNEI. Between the trimmed V and J ends, which lost 7 bases and 4 bases, there was a span of 13 bases.

The J gene is TRBJ2-1, the V gene TRBV7-2, with 12 positions matching TRBD2. Germline V gene data show CDR1 as SGHTA and CDR2 as FQGNSA. The length of the CDR3 is 14 residues. Trimming took 4 bases from V and 9 from J; bases not matched to a gene: 4. The CDR3 region is CASSSSGRAGEQFF. The CDR3, as DNA: TGTGCCAGCAGCTCTAGCGGGAGGGCCGGTGAGCAGTTCTTC.

This clone was found a few times. The chain recombines TRBV19 with TRBJ1-5, with unresolved D. V was cut by 4 bases and J by 7 bases, with 14 bases left in between. From germline, CDR1 is LNHDA and CDR2 SQIVND (reference sequence). The CDR3 consists of 14 residues. In DNA, the CDR3 is TGTGCCAGTAGTAAAGGAGGGCCCGGACAGCCCCAGCATTTT. It specifies CASSKGGPGQPQHF. Together with reference TRBV19 and TRBJ1-5, the CDR3 gives the full variable domain: DGGITQSPKYLFRKEGQNVTLSCEQNLNHDAMYWYRQDPGQGLRLIYYSQIVNDFQKGDIAEGYSVSREKKESFPLTVTSAQKNPTAFYLCASSKGGPGQPQHFGDGTRLSIL.

CDR3 residues: CASSLLGQSPYEQYF. The CDR3 coding sequence is TGCGCCAGCAGCCTTTTAGGCCAGTCACCCTACGAGCAGTACTTC. The rearrangement joins TRBV4-1 to TRBJ2-7; D remains ambiguous. V was clipped by 4 bases and J by 2 bases, with 15 bases between them. Germline CDR1 is MGHRA and CDR2 is YSYEKL. The CDR3 spans 15 residues.

This chain uses TRBV19 with TRBJ1-5; D unresolved. Trimming left V 7 bases short and J 6 bases short, with 13 bases between. The CDR3 runs to 13 residues. Germline assignment: CDR1 LNHDA and CDR2 SQIVND (reference sequence). CDR3 residues: CASNVRGGQPQHF. The CDR3 DNA sequence: TGTGCCAGTAATGTCCGGGGTGGTCAGCCCCAGCATTTT.

This chain links TRBV25-1 with TRBJ1-2, with 7 positions matching TRBD1. V gave up 3 bases and J gave up 4 bases; unmatched junction bases: 2. This CDR3 contains 13 residues. The germline CDR1 and CDR2 sequences are MGHDK and SYGVNS. The DNA of the CDR3 is TGTGCCAGCAGTGACGGGACAGCCTATGGCTACACCTTC. Translating gives CASSDGTAYGYTF.

The chain carries TRBV6-5 and TRBJ2-3, with 7 bases identical to TRBD1. Germline V gene lookup returns CDR1 MNHEY and CDR2 SVGAGI. The V segment lost 5 bases and the J segment 2 bases; nucleotides outside the gene matches: 7. This CDR3 spans 15 amino acids. In nucleotides, the CDR3 is TGTGCCAGCAGTCCACAGGGGCTGACCACAGATACGCAGTATTTT. This gives the protein CASSPQGLTTDTQYF.

The chain combines TRBV5-6 with TRBJ2-5; the D is unclear. The germline V gene encodes CDR1 SGHDT and CDR2 YYEEEE. The germline V and J ends were trimmed by 0 bases and 2 bases, with 5 bases remaining between them. The CDR3 runs 13 residues. The CDR3 sequence: CASSLVAQETQYF. CDR3 DNA sequence: TGTGCCAGCAGCTTGGTGGCACAAGAGACCCAGTACTTC.

The V call is TRBV7-3, the J call TRBJ1-5; unclear D gene. This CDR3 has 12 residues. Deletions cut 0 bases from V and 7 bases from J, with 4 bases between. In germline, CDR1 is SGHTA, CDR2 FQGTGA. The CDR3 DNA is TGTGCCAGCAGCTTAACCGGGCAGCCCCAGCATTTT. Amino acid sequence: CASSLTGQPQHF.

The J gene is TRBJ2-2, the V gene TRBV27; 7 bases agree with TRBD2. CDR1 MNHEY and CDR2 SMNVEV come from the germline V gene (reference sequence). V shed 2 bases, J shed 4 bases, and the junction held 7 bases outside the gene matches. The CDR3 covers 16 residues. CDR3 region: CASSLRRELGTGELFF. Here the CDR3 DNA reads TGTGCCAGCAGTTTAAGGCGGGAGCTGGGCACCGGGGAGCTGTTTTTT.

This clone was picked up a small number of times. The chain recombines TRBV7-2 with TRBJ2-1, with 9 positions matching TRBD2. Germline V CDR1 and CDR2: SGHTA, FQGNSA. This CDR3 spans 14 amino acids. After removal of 5 bases from V and 6 bases from J, the junction contained 5 bases not matched to a gene. The CDR3, as DNA: TGTGCCAGCAGCGTCGGGACTAGCCTCAATGAGCAGTTCTTC. Its protein is CASSVGTSLNEQFF.

This clone was recorded once. The chain couples TRBV9 to TRBJ2-1, with D unresolved. Looked up from germline, CDR1 is SGDLS and CDR2 is YYNGEE. Between the trimmed V and J ends, which lost 0 bases and 4 bases, there was a span of 2 bases. There are 12 residues in the CDR3. The CDR3, as DNA: TGTGCCAGCAGCGTAGGTTACAATGAGCAGTTCTTC. This translates into CASSVGYNEQFF.

The chain couples TRBV2 to TRBJ2-5; 10 positions match TRBD2. The CDR3 contains 13 residues. The V gene's germline CDR1 is SNHLY and CDR2 FYNNEI. Trimming cost V 9 bases and J 3 bases; bases outside gene matches: 4. CDR3: CASGTSVKETQYF. The CDR3 coding sequence is TGTGCCAGTGGGACTAGCGTTAAAGAGACCCAGTACTTC.

V gene TRBV14 combines with J gene TRBJ2-7, with 9 bases that match TRBD1. J lost 4 bases, V lost 0 bases, and 10 bases had no gene match. This CDR3 is built from 17 residues. Per germline, CDR1 SGHDN and CDR2 FVKESK. CDR3 sequence: CASSQDRRGTGSYEQYV. In nucleotides, the CDR3 is TGTGCCAGCAGCCAAGATAGGCGGGGGACAGGGTCGTACGAGCAGTACGTC.

This chain connects TRBV6-6 to TRBJ2-3, with D hard to call. V was shortened by 0 bases and J by 6 bases, with 1 base between the two germline ends. The CDR3 covers 11 residues. The germline V gene encodes CDR1 MNHNY and CDR2 SVGAGI (reference sequence). The CDR3 DNA reads as TGTGCCAGCAGTTACTCGGATACGCAGTATTTT. Translation gives CASSYSDTQYF.

The chain recombines TRBV2 with TRBJ2-3, with TRBD2 identical over 16 bases. Looked up from germline, CDR1 is SNHLY and CDR2 is FYNNEI. This CDR3 contains 16 residues. V shed 6 bases and J 4 bases; nucleotides not matched to a gene: 4. The CDR3 region has the DNA TGTGCCAGCAGCCCCGGGACTAGCGGGAGGGCAGATACGCAGTATTTT. This encodes CASSPGTSGRADTQYF.

This chain connects TRBV5-4 to TRBJ1-2; D might be TRBD1 (5 bases). Germline V lookup: CDR1 SGHNT, CDR2 YYREEE (reference sequence). This CDR3 spans 13 amino acids. Deletions cut 6 bases from V and 7 bases from J, with 16 bases between. The CDR3: CASTTEGQRGYTF. The CDR3 DNA sequence: TGTGCCAGCACCACTGAGGGGCAGCGTGGCTACACCTTC.

This CDR3 is CSAQGRLGLFF. CDR3 bases: TGCAGTGCTCAGGGTCGGCTGGGACTGTTTTTT. This sequence joins TRBV20-1 and TRBJ1-4; maybe TRBD1 (5 bases). Germline-derived CDR1 and CDR2 are DFQATT and SNEGSKA (reference sequence). The CDR3 has 11 residues. The germline V and J ends were trimmed by 5 bases and 13 bases, with 14 bases remaining between them.

The rearrangement links TRBV5-6 to TRBJ2-2; a weak D match, TRBD2 (5 bases). Trimming shortened V by 4 bases and J by 5 bases, and 12 bases separated the two germline ends. Germline V lookup: CDR1 SGHDT, CDR2 YYEEEE. CDR3 size: 14 residues. Written as DNA, the CDR3 is TGTGCCAGCAGCCGAGGGAGAGGGACCGGGGAGCTGTTTTTT. This translates into CASSRGRGTGELFF.

V and J are TRBV7-8 and TRBJ1-1; D is unresolved. The CDR3 covers 15 residues. The V and J ends lost 0 bases and 0 bases respectively, with 8 bases between them. Germline V lookup: CDR1 SGHVS, CDR2 FQNEAQ. Here the CDR3 reads CASSLAGMLNTEAFF. In nucleotides, the CDR3 is TGTGCCAGCAGCTTAGCGGGGATGCTGAACACTGAAGCTTTCTTT.

The chain links TRBV29-1 to TRBJ2-7; 10 nucleotides match TRBD1. V was pared by 7 bases and J by 3 bases, with 9 bases of the junction left unmatched. CDR3 length: 14 residues. Germline assignment: CDR1 SQVTM and CDR2 ANQGSEA. The DNA for the CDR3 is TGCAGCGCCCTTTCCCGGGACAGGGGCTACGAGCAGTACTTC. Translated: CSALSRDRGYEQYF.

This clone showed up just a few times. The CDR3 protein is CASSLEGGTSVYF. CDR3 nucleotides: TGTGCCAGCAGCTTAGAGGGCGGGACTAGCGTATACTTC. The gene calls are TRBV7-9 and TRBJ2-7, with 10 bases that match TRBD2. The germline V gene has CDR1 SEHNR and CDR2 FQNEAQ (reference sequence). V lost 1 base and J lost 13; bases outside the gene matches: 7. This CDR3 region has 13 residues.

The V gene is TRBV10-3, the J gene TRBJ1-3; D possibly corresponds to TRBD1 (5 bases). The V end lost 2 bases, the J end lost 0 bases, and 14 bases lay between the germline ends. The CDR3 contains 17 residues. Per the germline V gene, CDR1 is ENHRY and CDR2 is SYGVKD. The CDR3 protein is CAISEGRVANSGNTIYF. The DNA of the CDR3 is TGTGCCATCAGTGAGGGCAGGGTGGCCAACTCTGGAAACACCATATATTTT.